The source of this TCR beta chain is a study of response to subunit inactivated influenza vaccine. TCRdb reanalysed the RT-PCR reads using MiXCR and keeps one entry per CDR3 protein. The table has more than 700,000 distinct CDR3 sequences, 21% seen once. This clonotype has just a few counts. What it binds is not known. Broader study findings: There was a suggestion from the authors that each seasonal influenza vaccination recruits few new T cells.

This CDR3 has 14 residues. Trimming cost V 0 bases and J 7 bases, with 13 bases left between them. Germline CDR1 SGHKS, CDR2 YYEKEE (reference sequence). This TCR derives from a middle-aged man who received an inactivated influenza vaccine. The chain links TRBV5-5 to TRBJ1-1, with TRBD1 as a possible D gene (5 bases). Specimen: PBMCs from blood, collected 4 to 6 days after vaccination. CDR3 in DNA: TGTGCCAGCAGCTTGGACGGGGGAGCACGTGAAGCTTTCTTT. Protein: CASSLDGGAREAFF.